Each of the 14 T cell receptor beta chains below was sequenced from the same sample in a study of neurological immune-mediated disorders (dated by TCRdb to the late 2010s). Receptors were amplified or captured by 5' RACE. Sequenced on an Illumina HiSeq 2500. TCRdb trimmed the raw reads at Q25, called clones with MiXCR and kept productive beta chains. Rows matching on CDR3 protein sequence are summarized as one entry with the most common DNA and genes. The sample has under 85,000 distinct CDR3 sequences on record, over 9% of them singletons. About 1.7% of the sample is taken by the ten largest. Source material: PBMCs. The receptors were gathered from a man aged 40-55 years in good health.

This clonotype has a count of ten or more. The chain combines TRBV5-1 with TRBJ2-5, with 11 positions matching TRBD2. This CDR3 region has 16 residues. Trimming at V came to 5 bases and at J to 1 base, leaving 7 bases not matched to a gene. CDR1 is SGHRS, CDR2 YFSETQ, per germline. In nucleotides, the CDR3 is TGCGCCAGCAGTCAGGCACTAGCGGGGGCCCAAGAGACCCAGTACTTC. Translated, it gives CASSQALAGAQETQYF.

There are many counts of this clonotype. The rearrangement links TRBV5-1 to TRBJ2-1; 15 bases line up with TRBD2. V trimming: 0 bases; J trimming: 2 bases; junction bases outside the gene matches: 3. The germline V gene encodes CDR1 SGHRS and CDR2 YFSETQ. The CDR3 runs 18 residues. The CDR3 spells CASSLGRTSGGAYNEQFF. The DNA for the CDR3 is TGCGCCAGCAGCTTGGGAAGGACTAGCGGGGGGGCCTACAATGAGCAGTTCTTC.

This clonotype was detected ten times or more. This chain connects TRBV5-1 to TRBJ1-2; no firm D call. The V gene's germline CDR1 is SGHRS and CDR2 YFSETQ. V lost 0 bases to trimming and J lost 7 bases, with 19 bases between them. CDR3 size: 16 residues. CDR3 region: CASSLALTKEESGYTF. CDR3 bases: TGCGCCAGCAGCTTGGCCCTAACAAAGGAGGAGAGTGGCTACACCTTC.

This clonotype came up many times. The chain carries TRBV3-1 and TRBJ2-7; possibly TRBD2 for D (5 bases). Germline V lookup: CDR1 LGHDT, CDR2 YNNKEL (reference sequence). V lost 4 bases, J lost 7 bases, and 14 bases lay in between. The CDR3 runs to 13 residues. The DNA for the CDR3 is TGTGCCAGCAGCCTCTCCTCGGAGCGGGAGCAGTACTTC. Protein sequence: CASSLSSEREQYF.

This clonotype was observed many times. This chain connects TRBV5-1 to TRBJ2-2, with D perhaps TRBD1 (7 bases). V lost 1 base, J lost 1 base, and 11 bases lay in between. From germline, CDR1 is SGHRS and CDR2 YFSETQ. This CDR3 has 16 residues. The chain's CDR3 is CASSLWRGQNTGELFF. DNA for the CDR3: TGCGCCAGCAGCTTGTGGAGGGGGCAGAACACCGGGGAGCTGTTTTTT.

Ten or more counts support this clonotype. This rearrangement joins TRBV29-1 to TRBJ2-3; 8 bases are a match to TRBD2. The CDR3 is made up of 15 amino acids. Per germline, CDR1 SQVTM and CDR2 ANQGSEA. With V trimmed by 7 bases and J by 6 bases, 15 bases remained unmatched. The CDR3 loop is CSGRGVSGTSDTQYF. For the CDR3, the DNA is TGCAGCGGTCGAGGGGTTAGCGGGACTTCGGATACGCAGTATTTT.

This clonotype was recorded at least ten times. The V gene is TRBV27, the J gene TRBJ1-2, with D perhaps matching TRBD1 (5 bases). The CDR3 covers 15 residues. Deletions cut 2 bases from V and 4 bases from J, with 14 bases between. Per the germline V gene, CDR1 is MNHEY and CDR2 is SMNVEV (reference sequence). The CDR3 DNA follows: TGTGCCAGCAGTTTACGTTGGTGGGGGACCTATGGCTACACCTTC. Translated: CASSLRWWGTYGYTF.

The sample holds many counts of this clonotype. V usage is TRBV10-1 and J usage is TRBJ2-2; D gene uncertain. Germline CDR1 and CDR2: WNHNN and SYGVQD (reference sequence). This CDR3 is built from 13 residues. Trimming pared 3 bases from V and 4 bases from J, leaving 6 bases between. CDR3 in amino acids: CASSEPITGELFF. The DNA for the CDR3 is TGCGCCAGCAGTGAACCCATCACCGGGGAGCTGTTTTTT.

This clonotype showed up many times. The V and J genes are TRBV7-7 and TRBJ2-5; possible D gene TRBD1, 6 bases. CDR3 length: 14 residues. The V gene's germline CDR1 is SSHAT and CDR2 FNYEAQ (reference sequence). Trimming left V 5 bases short and J 4 bases short, with 14 bases between. CDR3 amino acids: CASSPGRGGETQYF. CDR3 DNA: TGTGCCAGCAGCCCGGGGCGAGGGGGAGAGACCCAGTACTTC.

This clonotype has at least ten counts. The chain uses TRBV12-3 or TRBV12-4 and TRBJ2-1; the D call may be TRBD1 or TRBD2 (7 bases each). V was shortened by 4 bases and J by 4 bases, with 17 bases between the two germline ends. This CDR3 has 16 residues. The CDR3 DNA is TGTGCCAGCAGTTCCCTCCAGGGGGGGGGATACAATGAGCAGTTCTTC. Translation gives CASSSLQGGGYNEQFF.

This clonotype was counted ten times or more. The CDR3 nucleotides read TGTGCCAGCAACGGAGGAGACACAGATACGCAGTATTTT. Protein product: CASNGGDTDTQYF. The rearrangement joins TRBV2 to TRBJ2-3; D possibly corresponds to TRBD2 (5 bases). CDR3 length: 13 residues. Trimming cost V 7 bases and J 2 bases, with 10 bases left between them. The germline CDR1 and CDR2 sequences are SNHLY and FYNNEI.

This clonotype was detected ten times or more. The V and J genes are TRBV20-1 and TRBJ1-1; TRBD1 aligns across 9 bases. The CDR3 is 18 residues long. Germline assignment: CDR1 DFQATT and CDR2 SNEGSKA (reference sequence). V lost 6 bases to trimming and J lost 4 bases; unmatched junction nucleotides: 21. This CDR3 reads CSALVRGQGISTVTEAFF. Here the CDR3 DNA reads TGCAGTGCCCTCGTTCGCGGACAGGGGATTTCCACGGTCACTGAAGCTTTCTTT.

At least ten counts were recorded for this clonotype. V usage is TRBV20-1 and J usage is TRBJ1-1; possibly TRBD1 for D (6 bases). Germline V gene sequence: CDR1 DFQATT, CDR2 SNEGSKA (reference sequence). V was pared by 4 bases and J by 1 base, with 10 bases between. The CDR3 consists of 13 residues. CDR3 loop: CSANRESNTEAFF. The CDR3 DNA follows: TGCAGTGCTAACAGGGAGTCGAACACTGAAGCTTTCTTT.

This clonotype showed up many times. The J gene is TRBJ2-6, the V gene TRBV10-3; D call uncertain. Germline V gene lookup returns CDR1 ENHRY and CDR2 SYGVKD. Trimming removed 5 bases at V and 0 bases at J, with 5 bases between. The length of the CDR3 is 14 residues. This CDR3 reads CAISLHSGANVLTF. The CDR3 DNA sequence: TGTGCCATCAGTCTTCACTCTGGGGCCAACGTCCTGACTTTC.